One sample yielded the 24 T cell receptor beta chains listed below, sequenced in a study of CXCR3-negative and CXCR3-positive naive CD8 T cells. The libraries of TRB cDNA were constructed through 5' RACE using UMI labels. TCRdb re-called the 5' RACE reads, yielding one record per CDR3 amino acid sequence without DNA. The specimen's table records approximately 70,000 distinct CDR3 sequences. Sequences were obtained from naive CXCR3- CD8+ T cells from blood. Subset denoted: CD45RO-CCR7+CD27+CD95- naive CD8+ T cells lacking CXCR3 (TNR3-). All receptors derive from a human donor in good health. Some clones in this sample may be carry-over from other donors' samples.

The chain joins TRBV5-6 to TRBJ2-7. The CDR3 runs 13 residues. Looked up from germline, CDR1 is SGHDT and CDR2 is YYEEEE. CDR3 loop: CASSLDGGREQYF.

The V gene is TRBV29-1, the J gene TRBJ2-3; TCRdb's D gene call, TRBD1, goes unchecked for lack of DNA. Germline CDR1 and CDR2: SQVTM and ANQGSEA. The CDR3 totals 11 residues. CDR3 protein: CSGRQGDTQYF.

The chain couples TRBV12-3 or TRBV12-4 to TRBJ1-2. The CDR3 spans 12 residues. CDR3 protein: CASSLYRGGYTF.

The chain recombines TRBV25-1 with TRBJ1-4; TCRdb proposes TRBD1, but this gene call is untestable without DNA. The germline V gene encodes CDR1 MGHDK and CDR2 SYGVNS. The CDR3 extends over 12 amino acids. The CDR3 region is CASSVGAWELFF.

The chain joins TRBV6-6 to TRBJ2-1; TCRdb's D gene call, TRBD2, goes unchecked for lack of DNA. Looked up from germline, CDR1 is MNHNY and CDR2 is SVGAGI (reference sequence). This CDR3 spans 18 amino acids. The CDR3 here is CASSRGGDLSDLYNEQFF.

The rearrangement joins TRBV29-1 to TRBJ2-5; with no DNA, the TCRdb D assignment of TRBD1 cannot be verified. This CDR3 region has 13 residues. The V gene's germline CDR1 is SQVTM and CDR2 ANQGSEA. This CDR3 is CSVSGGGKSDQYF.

The CDR3 sequence: CASSSTDEQFF. The chain is built from TRBV7-9 and TRBJ2-1. Per the germline V gene, CDR1 is SEHNR and CDR2 is FQNEAQ (reference sequence). The CDR3 extends over 11 amino acids.

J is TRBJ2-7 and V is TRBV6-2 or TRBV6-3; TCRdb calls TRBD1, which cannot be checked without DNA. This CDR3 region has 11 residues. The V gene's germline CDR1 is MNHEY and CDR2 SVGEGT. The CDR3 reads CASSPGSHKYF.

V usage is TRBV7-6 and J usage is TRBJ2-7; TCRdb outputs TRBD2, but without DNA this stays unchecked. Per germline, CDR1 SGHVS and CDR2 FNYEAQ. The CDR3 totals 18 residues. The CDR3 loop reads CASSPGLAGGLNSYEQYF. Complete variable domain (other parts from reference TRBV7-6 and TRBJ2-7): GAGVSQSPRYKVTKRGQDVALRCDPISGHVSLYWYRQALGQGPEFLTYFNYEAQQDKSGLPNDRFSAERPEGSISTLTIQRTEQRDSAMYRCASSPGLAGGLNSYEQYFGPGTRLTVT.

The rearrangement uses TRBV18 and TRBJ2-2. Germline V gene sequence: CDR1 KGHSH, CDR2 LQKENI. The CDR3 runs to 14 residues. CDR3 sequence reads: CASSPAVNTGELFF. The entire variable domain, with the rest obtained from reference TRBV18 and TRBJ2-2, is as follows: NAGVMQNPRHLVRRRGQEARLRCSPMKGHSHVYWYRQLPEEGLKFMVYLQKENIIDESGMPKERFSAEFPKEGPSILRIQQVVRGDSAAYFCASSPAVNTGELFFGEGSRLTVL.

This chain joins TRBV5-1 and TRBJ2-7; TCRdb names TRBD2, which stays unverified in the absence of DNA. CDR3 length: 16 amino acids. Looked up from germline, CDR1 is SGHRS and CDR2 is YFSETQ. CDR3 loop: CASSFGISGGAYEQYF.

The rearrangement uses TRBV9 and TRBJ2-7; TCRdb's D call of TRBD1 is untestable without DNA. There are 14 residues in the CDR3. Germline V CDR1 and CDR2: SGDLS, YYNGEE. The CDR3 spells CASSPDRGYNEQYF.

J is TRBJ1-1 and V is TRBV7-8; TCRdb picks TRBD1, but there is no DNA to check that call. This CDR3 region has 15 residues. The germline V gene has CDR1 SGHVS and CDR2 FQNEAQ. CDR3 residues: CASSLELAGSTEAFF.

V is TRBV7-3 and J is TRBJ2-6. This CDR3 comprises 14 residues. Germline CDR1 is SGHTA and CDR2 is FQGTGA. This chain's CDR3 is CASSLVSGANVLTF.

The CDR3 sequence is CASSHDRASSAGELFF. The chain combines TRBV28 with TRBJ2-2; absent DNA, TCRdb's TRBD1 call cannot be checked. CDR1 is MDHEN, CDR2 SYDVKM, per germline. The CDR3 totals 16 residues. Full variable domain (missing parts from reference TRBV28 and TRBJ2-2): DVKVTQSSRYLVKRTGEKVFLECVQDMDHENMFWYRQDPGLGLRLIYFSYDVKMKEKGDIPEGYSVSREKKERFSLILESASTNQTSMYLCASSHDRASSAGELFFGEGSRLTVL.

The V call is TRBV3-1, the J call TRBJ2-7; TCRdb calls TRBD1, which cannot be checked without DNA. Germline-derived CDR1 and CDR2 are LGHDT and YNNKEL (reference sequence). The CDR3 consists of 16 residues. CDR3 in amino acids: CASSQGRDRDGYEQYF.

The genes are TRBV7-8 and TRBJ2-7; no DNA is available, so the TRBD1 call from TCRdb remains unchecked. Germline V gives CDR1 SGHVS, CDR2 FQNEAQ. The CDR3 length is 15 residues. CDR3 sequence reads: CASSFNRDTSYEQYF.

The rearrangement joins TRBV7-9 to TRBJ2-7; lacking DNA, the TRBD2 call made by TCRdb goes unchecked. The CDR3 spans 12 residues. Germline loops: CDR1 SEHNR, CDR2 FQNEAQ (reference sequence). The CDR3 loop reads CASSPDYHEQYF.

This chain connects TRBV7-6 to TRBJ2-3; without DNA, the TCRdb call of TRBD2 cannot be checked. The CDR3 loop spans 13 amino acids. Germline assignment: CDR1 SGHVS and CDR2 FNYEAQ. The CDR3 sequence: CASSAGLVDTQYF.

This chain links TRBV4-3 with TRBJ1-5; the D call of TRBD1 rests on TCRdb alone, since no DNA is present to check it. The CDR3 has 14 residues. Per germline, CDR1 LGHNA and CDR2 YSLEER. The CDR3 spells CASSQTGGGQPQHF.

The chain's CDR3 is CASSYRGPSSYEQYF. The rearrangement links TRBV28 to TRBJ2-7; absent DNA, TCRdb's TRBD1 call cannot be checked. Germline assignment: CDR1 MDHEN and CDR2 SYDVKM. The CDR3 runs to 15 residues.

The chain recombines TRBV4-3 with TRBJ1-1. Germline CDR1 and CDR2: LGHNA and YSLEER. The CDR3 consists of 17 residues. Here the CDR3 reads CASSQDFSSAGSTEAFF.

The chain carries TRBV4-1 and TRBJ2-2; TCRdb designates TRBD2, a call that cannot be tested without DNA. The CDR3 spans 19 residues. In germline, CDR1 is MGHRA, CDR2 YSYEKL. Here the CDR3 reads CASSQTLGLAGANTGELFF.

This chain's CDR3 is CASSENSGENTGELFF. This chain connects TRBV6-4 to TRBJ2-2; TCRdb indicates TRBD2, and absent DNA this call remains unverified. Germline lookup yields CDR1 MRHNA and CDR2 SNTAGT. The CDR3 contains 16 residues.